The clone carrying this T cell receptor (beta chain) was observed at least ten times. These data belong to a study of regulatory T cells in long-lasting Graves disease. About the research overall: Freshly diagnosed Graves' patients had used antithyroid drugs for under 3 months.

Time point denoted: newly diagnosed GD, antithyroid drugs for less than 3 months. Following extraction of RNA from PBMCs, that RNA was used to make the TCR library. Building of the TCR beta libraries involved iRepertoire HTBI primers and Arm-PCR of CDR3 regions. As handled by the study authors: Looking across samples, the authors found under 70 TRBV and some 15 TRBJ segments. TCRdb independently ran MiXCR on the multiplex PCR reads; one entry per CDR3 protein. Clone size and V and J calls follow TCRdb, not the original study. Of a few hundred thousand distinct CDR3 sequences in the sample, roughly 14% are singletons; the top ten hold 8.5% to 10%. V lost 4 bases, J lost 0 bases, and 16 bases lay in between. CDR1 SGHRS and CDR2 YFSETQ come from the germline V gene. The CDR3 contains 16 residues. Separately, the same data were catalogued under a study of T cells in Graves' hyperthyroidism and ophthalmopathy. As reported in that work: Each diagnosis was grounded in clinical symptoms, serum thyroxine and TRAb, thyroid ultrasound, and orbital computed tomography.

The material was peripheral blood mononuclear cells (PBMCs), obtained at new diagnosis, from a patient treated with antithyroid drugs. This receptor was taken from a man between 25 and 39 years old with Graves disease. The gene calls are TRBV5-1 and TRBJ1-2, with D unresolved. In DNA form, the CDR3 reads TGCGCCAGCAGCCCTTCCTTTACAGTAGCTAACTATGGCTACACCTTC. This encodes CASSPSFTVANYGYTF.